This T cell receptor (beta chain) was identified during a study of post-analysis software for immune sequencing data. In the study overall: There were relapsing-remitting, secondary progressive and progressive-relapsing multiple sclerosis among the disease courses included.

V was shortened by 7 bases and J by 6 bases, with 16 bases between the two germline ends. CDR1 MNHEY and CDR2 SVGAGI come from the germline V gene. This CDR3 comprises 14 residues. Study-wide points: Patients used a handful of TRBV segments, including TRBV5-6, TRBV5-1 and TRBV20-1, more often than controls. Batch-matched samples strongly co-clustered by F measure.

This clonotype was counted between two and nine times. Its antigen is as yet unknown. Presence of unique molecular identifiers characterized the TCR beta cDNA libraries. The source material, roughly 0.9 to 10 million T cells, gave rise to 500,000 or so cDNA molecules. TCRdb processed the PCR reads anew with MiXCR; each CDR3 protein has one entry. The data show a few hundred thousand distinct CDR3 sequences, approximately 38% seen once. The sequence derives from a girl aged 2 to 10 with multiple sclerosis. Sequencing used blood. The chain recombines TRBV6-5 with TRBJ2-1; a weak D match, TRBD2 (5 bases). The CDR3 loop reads CASIARGGSNEQFF. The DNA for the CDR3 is TGTGCCAGCATCGCCCGGGGTGGCTCCAATGAGCAGTTCTTC.